This TCR beta chain was observed in a study of cytomegalovirus exposure and HLA in healthy donors. This CDR3 has 14 amino acids. Concerning this clone itself: The antigen remains undetermined.

The PCR was carried out with 60 Vbeta primers and 13 Jbeta primers. The data were produced by immunoSEQ multiplex PCR, yet TCRdb's version contains in-frame clones alone and is incomplete. The sample carries approximately 140,000 clones, around 77% recorded once. General study findings and limits: Highly shared sequence variants in one cluster were likely a sequencing artifact.

The V call is TRBV21-1, the J call TRBJ2-7; whether TRBD2, the table's D call, matches the DNA was not checked. TRBV21-1 is listed as a pseudogene. The source material was PBMCs. This sequence was found in a woman aged 45-59 years in good health and CMV-seronegative. CDR3 amino acids: CASSNAGDTYEQYF. As DNA, the CDR3 is TGTGCCAGCAGCAACGCGGGTGATACCTACGAGCAGTACTTC.